The next 15 T cell receptor beta chains were all read from a single sample in a study of beta chain features in type 1 diabetes. Findings and caveats of the study: Among all four CD4+ subsets, Type 1 diabetes patients had TCRB CDR3s that were moderately but significantly shorter.

Sequencing targeted expressed TCRB transcripts, as all isolated RNA had been reverse transcribed. The repertoire was sequenced with immunoSEQ multiplex PCR; TCRdb's copy has only in-frame clones and lacks some. The repertoire holds tens of thousands of clones, over 40% seen once, with 1.4% in the top ten. These receptors are not linked to any known antigen. The sequencing input was Tregs from blood. The receptors were gathered from a man in his thirties or forties with type 1 diabetes.

The J gene is TRBJ2-5, the V gene TRBV18; D perhaps matches TRBD2 (5 bases). Between the trimmed V and J ends, which lost 2 bases and 4 bases, there was a span of 11 bases. Germline V gene sequence: CDR1 KGHSH, CDR2 LQKENI. This CDR3 has 14 residues. The CDR3 DNA is TGTGCCAGCTCACCAGGTCTAGGAGGAGAGACCCAGTACTTC. As protein: CASSPGLGGETQYF.

The sample holds a few counts of this clone. The chain employs TRBV7-2 and TRBJ1-2, with D maybe TRBD1 (6 bases). V lost 3 bases, J lost 2 bases, and 7 bases lay in between. The CDR3 is made up of 13 amino acids. The germline V gene has CDR1 SGHTA and CDR2 FQGNSA. CDR3 region: CASSLDSNYGYTF. Here the CDR3 DNA reads TGTGCCAGCAGCTTGGACAGCAACTATGGCTACACCTTC.

The rearrangement joins TRBV7-8 to TRBJ1-5, with D possibly matching TRBD1 (5 bases). V was pared by 5 bases and J by 5 bases, with 16 bases between. Germline CDR1 is SGHVS and CDR2 is FQNEAQ. This CDR3 region has 15 residues. CDR3 nucleotide sequence: TGTGCCAGCAGCCCATCGTATCAGGGCTATCAGCCCCAGCATTTT. This translates into CASSPSYQGYQPQHF.

This clone was counted a few times. The chain is built from TRBV27 and TRBJ2-7; 9 bases match TRBD2. V lost 2 bases and J lost 3; bases outside the gene matches: 2. This CDR3 is 14 amino acids long. The germline gives CDR1 MNHEY, CDR2 SMNVEV (reference sequence). This chain's CDR3 is CASSLGAGGYEQYF. In nucleotides, the CDR3 is TGTGCCAGCAGTTTAGGAGCGGGAGGCTACGAGCAGTACTTC.

This clone showed up just a few times. This rearrangement joins TRBV19 to TRBJ1-4; 12 bases align to TRBD1. The CDR3 totals 17 residues. The V and J ends lost 5 bases and 1 base, in that order; junction bases with no gene match: 5. Germline assignment: CDR1 LNHDA and CDR2 SQIVND (reference sequence). CDR3 protein: CASSARDRGLTNEKLFF. The CDR3 nucleotides are TGTGCCAGTAGTGCCCGGGACAGGGGGCTAACTAATGAAAAACTGTTTTTT.

The rearrangement uses TRBV7-6 and TRBJ1-5; 7 bases align to TRBD1. CDR1 and CDR2 (germline): SGHVS, FNYEAQ. V shed 4 bases, J shed 6 bases, and the junction held 6 bases outside the gene matches. The CDR3 has 14 residues. CDR3 protein: CASSSPGGAQPQHF. CDR3 DNA sequence: TGTGCCAGCAGCTCTCCAGGGGGAGCTCAGCCCCAGCATTTT.

The genes are TRBV6-6 and TRBJ1-2, with 9 bases fitting TRBD1. The CDR3 consists of 14 residues. The ends lost 8 bases at V and 6 bases at J; junction bases unmatched: 10. Germline V gene data show CDR1 as MNHNY and CDR2 as SVGAGI (reference sequence). The CDR3 spells CASFPGTGRNGYTF. DNA of the CDR3: TGTGCCAGCTTTCCCGGGACAGGGCGGAATGGCTACACCTTC.

The V gene is TRBV18, the J gene TRBJ1-1; D gene ambiguous. With 5 bases removed from V and 5 bases from J, the gap between germline ends came to 18 bases. The CDR3 runs to 15 residues. The germline V gene has CDR1 KGHSH and CDR2 LQKENI. The CDR3 DNA follows: TGTGCCAGCTCAGGTTCCGGGTCACTGAGAACTGAAGCTTTCTTT. The encoded protein is CASSGSGSLRTEAFF.

V and J are TRBV5-6 and TRBJ1-5; 10 bases agree with TRBD1. The CDR3 loop spans 15 amino acids. CDR1 and CDR2 from the germline V gene are SGHDT and YYEEEE. J was trimmed by 4 bases and V by 1 base; bases with no gene match: 2. The CDR3 loop reads CASSLRDRGNQPQHF. The DNA of the CDR3 is TGTGCCAGCAGCTTGAGGGACAGGGGAAATCAGCCCCAGCATTTT. Full variable domain (remainder filled in from reference TRBV5-6 and TRBJ1-5): DAGVTQSPTHLIKTRGQQVTLRCSPKSGHDTVSWYQQALGQGPQFIFQYYEEEERQRGNFPDRFSGHQFPNYSSELNVNALLLGDSALYLCASSLRDRGNQPQHFGDGTRLSIL.

The chain uses TRBV7-9 and TRBJ2-6; 9 bases line up with TRBD1. Losses at the gene ends were 5 bases for V and 3 bases for J; bases not matched to a gene: 8. There are 17 residues in the CDR3. Germline lookup yields CDR1 SEHNR and CDR2 FQNEAQ (reference sequence). The CDR3 DNA sequence: TGTGCCAGCAGCACGGGACAGGGTTTCTTTGGGGCCAACGTCCTGACTTTC. As protein: CASSTGQGFFGANVLTF.

The chain uses TRBV5-1 and TRBJ1-2; 7 bases agree with TRBD1. This CDR3 is 13 amino acids long. V shed 4 bases and J 4 bases; nucleotides not matched to a gene: 4. Germline assignment: CDR1 SGHRS and CDR2 YFSETQ. The CDR3 here is CASSNGQVYGYTF. The DNA for the CDR3 is TGCGCCAGCAGCAACGGACAGGTCTATGGCTACACCTTC.

The table lists this clone with a few counts. The CDR3 DNA follows: TGTGCCAGCAGCTTCGAGGGGGCCGAGACCCAGTACTTC. Translating gives CASSFEGAETQYF. This rearrangement joins TRBV5-5 to TRBJ2-5, with 7 bases aligning to TRBD1. This CDR3 is built from 13 residues. The trim removed 2 bases at V and 5 bases at J, leaving 3 bases unmatched. CDR1 and CDR2 (germline): SGHKS, YYEKEE (reference sequence).

This chain links TRBV6-5 with TRBJ1-2; D possibly corresponds to TRBD1 (6 bases). V was shortened by 5 bases and J by 4 bases, with 11 bases between the two germline ends. Germline CDR1 is MNHEY and CDR2 is SVGAGI. The CDR3 has 13 amino acids. This chain's CDR3 is CASSTTGTYGYTF. DNA of the CDR3: TGTGCCAGCAGTACCACAGGGACCTATGGCTACACCTTC.

The rearrangement joins TRBV7-6 to TRBJ2-2, with TRBD1 matching over 7 bases. V shed 2 bases and J 6 bases; nucleotides not matched to a gene: 9. CDR1 is SGHVS, CDR2 FNYEAQ, per germline. The CDR3 length is 16 residues. The CDR3 region is CASSLHSRGTPGELFF. The DNA of the CDR3 is TGTGCCAGCAGCTTACATTCCAGGGGGACGCCCGGGGAGCTGTTTTTT.

This clone was counted only a few times. V is TRBV7-2 and J is TRBJ1-3; maybe TRBD1 (5 bases). Germline values: CDR1 SGHTA, CDR2 FQGNSA. This CDR3 spans 14 amino acids. Trimming left V 4 bases short and J 2 bases short, with 9 bases between. CDR3 amino acids: CASSSRGAGNTIYF. DNA of the CDR3: TGTGCCAGCAGCTCCCGGGGGGCTGGAAACACCATATATTTT. Drawing the rest from reference TRBV7-2 and TRBJ1-3, the complete variable domain is GAGVSQSPSNKVTEKGKDVELRCDPISGHTALYWYRQSLGQGLEFLIYFQGNSAPDKSGLPSDRFSAERTGGSVSTLTIQRTQQEDSAVYLCASSSRGAGNTIYFGEGSWLTVV.